This is a list of T cell receptor beta chains from one sample in a study of T cells after yellow fever vaccination. TCRdb used MiXCR to reprocess the 5' RACE reads, holding one entry per CDR3 protein. The sample has under 600,000 distinct CDR3 sequences; roughly 12% are singletons. Sequencing used PBMCs, obtained on the day of the yellow fever booster vaccination. Receptor source: a man aged 25-45 years who received the YFV17D yellow fever vaccine. Both conserved end residues are part of each CDR3. D genes are given only for firm matches. Part of the rows lack a size; the others show once, few, many or a class for expanded clones.

d_call j_call v_call clone_size cdr3_nt cdr3_aa
TRBD2 TRBJ2-1 TRBV5-1 many TGCGCCAGCAGCTTGGACCTAGCGGGAGTGGTGGAGCAGTTCTTC CASSLDLAGVVEQFF
TRBD1 TRBJ2-7 TRBV10-3 NA TGTGCCATCAGTCAATCACAGGGGTACGAGCAGTACTTC CAISQSQGYEQYF
TRBD2 TRBJ2-7 TRBV20-1 few TGCAGTGCTAGAGCCGGGACTAGCGGGTTAAGCTCCTACGAGCAGTACTTC CSARAGTSGLSSYEQYF
NA TRBJ2-3 TRBV18 NA TGTGCCAGCTCACCATACCTCCGGGACACTAGCACAGATACGCAGTATTTT CASSPYLRDTSTDTQYF
NA TRBJ1-6 TRBV7-2 NA TGTGCCAGCAGCCCAACTCGGGAAATATATAATTCACCCCTCCACTTT CASSPTREIYNSPLHF
NA TRBJ1-1 TRBV29-1 few TGCAGCGTTGGGGTAACGGGGACTGAAGCTTTCTTT CSVGVTGTEAFF
NA TRBJ2-5 TRBV29-1 NA TGCAGCGTTGAGGCTAGCGCAGAGACCCAGTACTTC CSVEASAETQYF
NA TRBJ2-5 TRBV6-1 NA TGTGCCACCTTCGGACCCTTCGGGGGAGAGACCCAGTACTTC CATFGPFGGETQYF
NA TRBJ2-3 TRBV5-4 NA TGTGCCAGCAGCTTGTCAGGGGCCCTATTCACAGATACGCAGTATTTT CASSLSGALFTDTQYF
NA TRBJ2-7 TRBV14 NA TGTGCCAGCAGCCAGGGACTTAGCGGAAACTACGAGCAGTACTTC CASSQGLSGNYEQYF
NA TRBJ2-6 TRBV15 many TGTGCCACCAGCAGAGTAGATTCCTCTGGGGCCAACGTCCTGACTTTC CATSRVDSSGANVLTF
NA TRBJ2-2 TRBV6-2/TRBV6-3 few TGTGCCAGCAGACTAATAACCGGGGAGCTGTTTTTT CASRLITGELFF
NA TRBJ2-1 TRBV7-2 many TGTGCCAGCAGCTTAGGAAGATGGGGGACCCCTTCCAATGAGCAGTTCTTC CASSLGRWGTPSNEQFF
TRBD2 TRBJ2-7 TRBV28 NA TGTGCCAGCAACCTCGACGCGGGAGGGCCGAGGCAGTACTTC CASNLDAGGPRQYF
NA TRBJ1-2 TRBV14 many TGTGCCAGCAGCCAAGATTTGAACTATGGCTACACCTTC CASSQDLNYGYTF
TRBD2 TRBJ2-7 TRBV30 few TGTGCCTGGAGTACCCAACTAGCGGGAGTGTACTTC CAWSTQLAGVYF
TRBD2 TRBJ2-1 TRBV2 many TGTGCCAGCAGTGGGGGTAGCGGGAACCACAATGAGCAGTTCTTC CASSGGSGNHNEQFF
NA TRBJ2-7 TRBV6-2/TRBV6-3 few TGTGCCAGCAGCTCTTGGACTGTGGGCTACGAGCAGTACTTC CASSSWTVGYEQYF